This TCR beta chain was captured in a study of blood T cell repertoires in COVID-19. Study as a whole: COVID-19 samples from acute and convalescent phases originated in the United States, Italy and Spain.

In assigning cohorts, the study relied on participant-reported clinical history. Authors' data handling: Quantification of nucleated cells was approximated via reference gene primer amplification. Method: immunoSEQ multiplex PCR; TCRdb's copy keeps in-frame clones and lacks some. V and J calls and clone size are those listed in that table; D and trimming were worked out from the DNA. The sample has roughly 150,000 clones, 65% to 80% seen once; the top ten hold roughly 19%. CDR1 and CDR2 (germline): LNHDA, SQIVND (reference sequence). The CDR3 is made up of 15 amino acids. V lost 5 bases, J lost 2 bases, and 16 bases lay in between.

Sequenced material: PBMCs or T cells enriched from blood (not recorded which). This receptor was identified in a woman in her 70s in a cohort exposed to, infected with or recovered from COVID-19 (not recorded which). The chain employs TRBV19 and TRBJ2-7, with no clear D. The DNA of the CDR3 is TGTGCCAGTAGTCCTCAGGCGACCTCACCCTACGAGCAGTACTTC. As protein: CASSPQATSPYEQYF.